This T cell receptor beta chain appears in the sequencing data of a study of T cells in Graves' hyperthyroidism and ophthalmopathy (dated by TCRdb to about 2019). Study-level background: Peripheral blood samples were taken at the time of initial diagnosis, prior to any treatment. The study also compared thyroid tissue and blood T-cell repertoires from roughly six Graves' hyperthyroidism patients. Prospective prediction of ophthalmopathy was tested in an independent validation cohort consisting of fewer than 20 hyperthyroidism patients and around 17 patients who later progressed to ophthalmopathy. The roughly 90 discovery patients were divided at random into training and test sets in a 7:3 ratio. Once sampling was done, hyperthyroidism patients were given methimazole at a starting dose of 30 mg daily, whereas ophthalmopathy patients were given high-dose intravenous methylprednisolone. A discovery cohort of about 96 patients, 43 with Graves' ophthalmopathy and 55 to 60 with stable Graves' hyperthyroidism, was used to find distinguishing TCR V-J signatures. According to the paper, TCR Vbeta CDR3 sequencing was carried out on some 130 peripheral blood samples, which came from some 41 ophthalmopathy, about 75 hyperthyroidism and roughly 17 progressor patients.

Graves' hyperthyroidism was defined as stable when no progression to ophthalmopathy occurred over 18 months of follow-up. Hyperthyroidism patients were newly diagnosed, with disease duration under 2 months, and aged 18 to 65 years. The study excluded patients with uncontrolled infections, other autoimmune diseases, pregnancy or lactation. Diagnoses relied on clinical symptoms, serum thyroxine and TRAb, thyroid ultrasound and orbital computed tomography. Ficoll-Paque density gradient centrifugation was used to isolate PBMCs from about 10 ml of fresh peripheral blood. Total RNA was extracted with Trizol reagent, and quality was checked on an Agilent 2100 Bioanalyzer. General findings and caveats noted by the study authors: No statistical method was used to set the sample size in advance, and investigators knew the group allocation. In validation, progression to ophthalmopathy was predicted by the model with nearly 71% sensitivity and approximately 78% specificity, a median of roughly six months before onset. A model built on a 13 V-J signature distinguished ophthalmopathy from stable hyperthyroidism, reaching approximately 89% sensitivity and under 84% specificity in cross-validation and 80%/75% in testing. Blood samples also contained most of the expanded thyroid clonotypes (frequency above 0.001), which suggests that blood repertoires may reflect thyroid immune responses.

This clonotype was counted many times. What antigen it recognizes has not been identified. Per-base quality was not reported, and no clone a single base away is much larger than it. Amplification of TCR beta CDR3 regions was carried out from RNA transcripts. For the first round of RT-PCR on the TCR CDR3, the HTBI primer set was used together with the Qiagen OneStep RT-PCR kit. Libraries were constructed in a second round of multiplex PCR, after which size selection and purification were performed. Paired-end sequencing of the libraries was performed with 100 bp reads on an Illumina HiSeq2000. Concerning the study's data processing: SOAPnuke was used to process the raw data, throwing out any read that contained adapters or uncalled bases, had a mean Phred below 15, or lacked an exact constant-primer or identifier match. COPE v1.2.5 was used to merge high-quality paired reads, and clonotypes were defined as unique nucleotide sequences. Clonotypes were aligned to IMGT TRBV, TRBD and TRBJ reference segments using MiTCR v1.1. The analysis was restricted to V-J combinations with a frequency above 0.0001, which together covered 99.2% of the repertoires. A TCS score was defined as the ratio between F50 (clonal expansion) and ExV (chaos), using BLOSUM62-based TCRdist between CDR3 peptides within each V-J. Welch's t-statistics and random forest reduced 500 to 550 V-J features to 10 to 15, which were used in a naive Bayes classifier (R e1071). TCRdb reanalyzed the raw reads on its own, using fastp at Q25 for trimming and MiXCR for clone calling, and kept in-frame beta chains. When rows share a CDR3 protein, they turn into one entry using the most common DNA and genes. The authors' filters were not applied to this entry. This sample lists 380,000 or so distinct CDR3 sequences; 15% to 20% were detected once. The ten largest clones add up to about 4% of the sample.

Via the germline V gene, CDR1 is KGHSH and CDR2 LQKENI. Measured from the cysteine to the phenylalanine, the CDR3 is 13 residues long. The sequence is cut down to CDR3 DNA, 39 bases in frame from base 1. V loses 2 bases, J loses 2 bases, and the germline ends lie 6 bases apart. The TCR sequence derives from a woman in her late teens or twenties with Graves' hyperthyroidism. Specimen: blood. The chain joins TRBV18 to TRBJ2-5, with the D gene too uncertain to name. The sequenced DNA is TGTGCCAGCTCACCAGAGGCTCAAGAGACCCAGTACTTC. This gives the protein CASSPEAQETQYF.